A single sample gave rise to the 14 T cell receptor beta chains below, sequenced in a study of blood T cells in healthy people across ages. Through a sample-barcoded 5' primer and a J-beta primer mix, a second PCR was run for roughly 6 to 11 cycles. MiXCR, applied by TCRdb to the 5' RACE reads, yields one record per CDR3 protein. The profile shows fewer than 900,000 distinct CDR3 sequences, roughly 47% of them singletons. The sequencing sample was made of blood. The receptors stem from a woman aged 55 to 70 in good health.

This CDR3 is CASSPSTGAAPNYGYTF. CDR3 sequence (DNA): TGTGCCAGTAGTCCTTCGACAGGGGCGGCTCCTAACTATGGCTACACCTTC. V and J are TRBV19 and TRBJ1-2; 8 nucleotides agree with TRBD1. Germline V lookup: CDR1 LNHDA, CDR2 SQIVND (reference sequence). V shed 5 bases and J 0 bases; nucleotides not matched to a gene: 11. There are 17 residues in the CDR3.

This clonotype was recorded a few times. As DNA, the CDR3 is TGCAGTGCCATATTGAACACTGAAGCTTTCTTT. It encodes CSAILNTEAFF. V and J are TRBV20-1 and TRBJ1-1, with no clear D. The CDR3 loop spans 11 amino acids. The germline V and J ends were trimmed by 6 bases and 0 bases, with 5 bases remaining between them. Per germline, CDR1 DFQATT and CDR2 SNEGSKA (reference sequence).

The chain employs TRBV9 and TRBJ2-7; 9 bases agree with TRBD1. V trimming: 0 bases; J trimming: 1 base; junction bases outside the gene matches: 2. CDR1 SGDLS and CDR2 YYNGEE come from the germline V gene. This CDR3 has 15 residues. CDR3 region: CASSVGGTGSYEQYF. The DNA of the CDR3 is TGTGCCAGCAGCGTAGGAGGGACAGGGTCCTACGAGCAGTACTTC.

This clonotype has only one observation. V is TRBV2 and J is TRBJ1-1; possibly TRBD1 for D (5 bases). Between the trimmed V and J ends, which lost 7 bases and 5 bases, there was a span of 17 bases. CDR3 length: 14 residues. The germline CDR1 and CDR2 sequences are SNHLY and FYNNEI. The CDR3 here is CASMGQPPRTEAFF. The CDR3 DNA reads TGTGCCAGCATGGGGCAGCCCCCCAGGACTGAAGCTTTCTTT.

The gene calls are TRBV28 and TRBJ1-2; D not certain. Germline V gene lookup returns CDR1 MDHEN and CDR2 SYDVKM. The CDR3 contains 14 residues. The ends were cut back, 5 bases at V and 3 bases at J, with 13 bases in the middle. DNA of the CDR3: TGTGCCAGCAGTCCCCCCGCGCGGCACTATGGCTACACCTTC. Translated, it gives CASSPPARHYGYTF.

The table lists this clonotype with a few counts. V gene TRBV9 combines with J gene TRBJ2-5; tentatively, D is TRBD1 (6 bases). The J call is uncertain, as TRBJ2-7 better fits the DNA end. The CDR3 contains 15 residues. In germline, CDR1 is SGDLS, CDR2 YYNGEE. The CDR3 spells CASSVDAGTPGEQYF. The DNA for the CDR3 is TGTGCCAGCAGCGTAGACGCCGGGACACCGGGCGAGCAGTACTTC.

The V gene is TRBV7-9, the J gene TRBJ2-3; D not resolved. The CDR3 covers 14 residues. The germline V gene has CDR1 SEHNR and CDR2 FQNEAQ (reference sequence). V lost 5 bases, J lost 2 bases, and 11 bases lay in between. CDR3 loop: CASSELPTTDTQYF. The CDR3 DNA follows: TGTGCCAGCAGCGAACTACCTACCACAGATACGCAGTATTTT.

The rearrangement uses TRBV10-3 and TRBJ1-5; D perhaps matches TRBD1 (6 bases). Trimming left V 5 bases short and J 6 bases short, with 11 bases between. In germline, CDR1 is ENHRY, CDR2 SYGVKD. This CDR3 has 13 amino acids. The CDR3 DNA sequence: TGTGCCATCAGTACAGACAGGACTCAGCCCCAGCATTTT. Amino acids: CAISTDRTQPQHF.

V gene TRBV27 combines with J gene TRBJ2-7, with a weak D call TRBD1 (5 bases). The CDR3 length is 13 residues. The germline V gene encodes CDR1 MNHEY and CDR2 SMNVEV (reference sequence). The ends were cut back, 7 bases at V and 3 bases at J, with 13 bases in the middle. In nucleotides, the CDR3 is TGTGCCAGCACCCGGCCAGGGCTCTACGAGCAGTACTTC. Its protein product is CASTRPGLYEQYF.

This clonotype was recorded a few times. CDR3 DNA sequence: TGTGCCAGCAGCTCGGAACGGTGGCGGGGGGATTACAATGAGCAGTTCTTC. Its protein product is CASSSERWRGDYNEQFF. The J gene is TRBJ2-1, the V gene TRBV13, with TRBD2 matching 8 bases. The ends lost 4 bases at V and 4 bases at J; junction bases unmatched: 12. Germline CDR1 and CDR2: PRHDT and FYEKMQ (reference sequence). This CDR3 region has 17 residues.

This clonotype has more than one count but fewer than ten. The chain recombines TRBV9 with TRBJ2-7; TRBD2 matches 12 bases. The CDR3 runs 14 residues. Germline-derived CDR1 and CDR2 are SGDLS and YYNGEE. The V segment lost 0 bases and the J segment 6 bases; nucleotides outside the gene matches: 1. The CDR3 sequence: CASSVGLAGAEQYF. CDR3 DNA sequence: TGTGCCAGCAGCGTAGGACTAGCGGGGGCCGAGCAGTACTTC.

The chain employs TRBV18 and TRBJ1-4, with 10 bases matching TRBD1. Germline CDR1 and CDR2: KGHSH and LQKENI. The CDR3 sequence is 15 residues long. The trim removed 4 bases at V and 7 bases at J, leaving 6 bases unmatched. This chain's CDR3 is CASSRGTGATEKLFF. The CDR3 nucleotides are TGTGCCAGCTCACGGGGGACAGGGGCCACTGAAAAACTGTTTTTT.

This clonotype has a handful of counts. CDR3: CASSRVEDTQYF. The CDR3 nucleotides read TGTGCCAGCAGCCGCGTAGAAGATACGCAGTATTTT. The chain is built from TRBV11-2 and TRBJ2-3, with D unresolved. The CDR3 sequence is 12 residues long. Between the trimmed V and J ends, which lost 5 bases and 5 bases, there was a span of 8 bases. Germline V gene sequence: CDR1 SGHAT, CDR2 FQNNGV.

The chain has TRBV20-1 and TRBJ2-3, with TRBD2 matching 7 bases. The CDR3 runs 15 residues. Trimming at V came to 8 bases and at J to 3 bases, leaving 14 bases not matched to a gene. Germline-derived CDR1 and CDR2 are DFQATT and SNEGSKA (reference sequence). The CDR3 bases are TGCAGTTGTCAGACTAGCTGTTTTGTGACAGATACGCAGTATTTT. This codes for CSCQTSCFVTDTQYF.